Listed below are T cell receptor beta chains from one sample, sequenced in a study of cytomegalovirus exposure and HLA in healthy donors. Sequenced by immunoSEQ multiplex PCR; TCRdb stores in-frame clones only, minus some. The sample yields more than 80,000 clones, 69% seen once. Source material: PBMCs. The receptor set was obtained from a man aged 45 to 65 in good health and CMV-seronegative. The CDR3 runs from the conserved cysteine through the conserved F or W. Each record gives: clone size, J gene, V gene, D gene, CDR3 protein, CDR3 DNA. A D gene is named only where the DNA matches it firmly. Only part of the rows carry a size: once, few, many, or a class if the clone is expanded.

few	TRBJ2-7	TRBV5-1	TRBD2	CASSFAAAGGFSYEQYF	TGCGCCAGCAGCTTTGCAGCGGCGGGGGGCTTCTCCTACGAGCAGTACTTC
NA	TRBJ1-6	TRBV9	TRBD1	CASSVTRTGWDSPLHF	TGTGCCAGCAGCGTTACCCGGACAGGGTGGGATTCACCCCTCCACTTT
NA	TRBJ1-4	TRBV6-5	NA	CASSGTRLGNEKLFF	TGTGCCAGCAGTGGGACTCGGTTGGGGAATGAAAAACTGTTTTTT
few	TRBJ1-2	TRBV28	TRBD1	CASSFRQGAVFYGYTF	TGTGCCAGCAGTTTCCGACAGGGGGCAGTCTTCTATGGCTACACCTTC
NA	TRBJ1-1	TRBV5-5	TRBD1	CASMTGVNTEAFF	TGTGCCAGCATGACAGGGGTGAACACTGAAGCTTTCTTT
few	TRBJ1-4	TRBV6-5	NA	CASRSQGSNEKLFF	TGTGCCAGCAGGTCCCAGGGTTCTAATGAAAAACTGTTTTTT
few	TRBJ2-5	TRBV5-1	NA	CASSLAAQGQETQYF	TGCGCCAGCAGCTTGGCGGCCCAGGGCCAAGAGACCCAGTACTTC
few	TRBJ1-1	TRBV9	NA	CASSVDPFLGTEAFF	TGTGCCAGCAGCGTAGACCCCTTTCTCGGCACTGAAGCTTTCTTT
few	TRBJ2-2	TRBV6-4	TRBD2	CASSDSTSVTGELFF	TGTGCCAGCAGTGACTCTACTAGCGTCACCGGGGAGCTGTTTTTT
NA	TRBJ2-2	TRBV7-9	NA	CASSLRRGNTGELFF	TGTGCCAGCAGCCTGAGGAGGGGAAACACCGGGGAGCTGTTTTTT
NA	TRBJ1-5	TRBV30	TRBD1	CAWSVGQAGHNQPQHF	TGTGCCTGGAGTGTAGGACAGGCAGGGCACAATCAGCCCCAGCATTTT
NA	TRBJ1-1	TRBV7-9	TRBD1	CASSPLGQGNVKAFF	TGTGCCAGCAGCCCCCTGGGACAGGGTAACGTAAAAGCTTTCTTT
NA	TRBJ2-2	TRBV9	NA	CASSVLSSTGELFF	TGTGCCAGCAGCGTTCTTAGTTCCACCGGGGAGCTGTTTTTT
few	TRBJ2-7	TRBV19	TRBD2	CASKVSGGLEQYF	TGTGCCAGTAAGGTTAGCGGGGGACTCGAGCAGTACTTC
NA	TRBJ2-5	TRBV29-1	NA	CSAGERYQETQYF	TGCAGCGCCGGGGAGCGATACCAAGAGACCCAGTACTTC
once	TRBJ2-7	TRBV7-9	NA	CASSFRGNEQYF	TGTGCCAGCAGCTTTAGGGGTAACGAGCAGTACTTC
few	TRBJ2-7	TRBV5-4	TRBD1	CASSLGGTGAAQYF	TGTGCCAGCAGCTTGGGGGGGACAGGAGCAGCGCAGTACTTC
NA	TRBJ1-5	TRBV11-2	TRBD1	CASSLDRTGVQPQHF	TGTGCCAGCAGCTTAGACCGGACAGGGGTCCAGCCCCAGCATTTT
NA	TRBJ2-3	TRBV7-9	NA	CASSLSGTSTQYF	TGTGCCAGCAGCTTATCCGGGACTTCTACGCAGTATTTT
NA	TRBJ2-7	TRBV30	NA	CAWNTAYEQYF	TGTGCCTGGAATACAGCCTACGAGCAGTACTTC
NA	TRBJ2-1	TRBV29-1	TRBD2	CSVEGIAGGPFGNEQFF	TGCAGCGTTGAGGGGATAGCGGGAGGGCCTTTCGGCAATGAGCAGTTCTTC
NA	TRBJ2-3	TRBV7-2	TRBD1	CASSPLQGTDTQYF	TGTGCCAGCAGCCCCCTACAGGGGACAGATACGCAGTATTTT
NA	TRBJ1-2	TRBV9	NA	CASSVGVDRSYPNYGYTF	TGTGCCAGCAGCGTAGGGGTTGACAGGAGTTACCCCAACTATGGCTACACCTTC
few	TRBJ2-3	TRBV9	TRBD2	CASSVRSGGSDTDTQYF	TGTGCCAGCAGCGTAAGGAGCGGGGGCTCAGACACAGATACGCAGTATTTT
once	TRBJ2-2	TRBV9	NA	CASSQRSLNTGELFF	TGTGCCAGCAGTCAGAGGAGCCTGAACACCGGGGAGCTGTTTTTT
NA	TRBJ1-1	TRBV29-1	NA	CSAGGTEAFF	TGCAGCGCCGGAGGTACTGAAGCTTTCTTT